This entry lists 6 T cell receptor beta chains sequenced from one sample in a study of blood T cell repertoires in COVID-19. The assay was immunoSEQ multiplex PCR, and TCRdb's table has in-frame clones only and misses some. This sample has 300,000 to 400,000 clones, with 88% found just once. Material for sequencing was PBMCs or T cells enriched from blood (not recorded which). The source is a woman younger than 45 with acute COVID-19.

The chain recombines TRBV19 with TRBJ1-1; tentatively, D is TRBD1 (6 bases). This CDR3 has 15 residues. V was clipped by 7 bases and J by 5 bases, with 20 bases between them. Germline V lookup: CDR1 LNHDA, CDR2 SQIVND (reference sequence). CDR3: CASTPGSGAGTEAFF. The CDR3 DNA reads TGTGCCAGTACCCCAGGATCAGGGGCAGGAACTGAAGCTTTCTTT. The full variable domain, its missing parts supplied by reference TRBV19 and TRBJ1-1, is DGGITQSPKYLFRKEGQNVTLSCEQNLNHDAMYWYRQDPGQGLRLIYYSQIVNDFQKGDIAEGYSVSREKKESFPLTVTSAQKNPTAFYLCASTPGSGAGTEAFFGQGTRLTVV.

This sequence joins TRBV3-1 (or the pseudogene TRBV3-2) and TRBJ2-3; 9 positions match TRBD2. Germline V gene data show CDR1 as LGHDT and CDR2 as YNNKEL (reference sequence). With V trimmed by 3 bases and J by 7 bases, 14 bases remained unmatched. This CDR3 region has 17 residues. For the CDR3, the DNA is TGTGCCAGCAGCCAGTTTGTAGCGGGGGAAGTTAGTTATACGCAGTATTTT. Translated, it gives CASSQFVAGEVSYTQYF.

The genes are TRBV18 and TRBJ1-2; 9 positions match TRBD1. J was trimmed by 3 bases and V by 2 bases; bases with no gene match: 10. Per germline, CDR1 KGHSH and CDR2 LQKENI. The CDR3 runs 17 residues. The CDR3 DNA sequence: TGTGCCAGCTCACCATTTCGAACAGGGGGCGCGGACTATGGCTACACCTTC. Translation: CASSPFRTGGADYGYTF.

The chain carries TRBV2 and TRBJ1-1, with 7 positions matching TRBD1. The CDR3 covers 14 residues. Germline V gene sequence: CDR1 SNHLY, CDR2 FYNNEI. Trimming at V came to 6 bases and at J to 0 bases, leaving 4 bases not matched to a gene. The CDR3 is CASRGQPMNTEAFF. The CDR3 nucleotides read TGTGCCAGCAGGGGACAGCCTATGAACACTGAAGCTTTCTTT.

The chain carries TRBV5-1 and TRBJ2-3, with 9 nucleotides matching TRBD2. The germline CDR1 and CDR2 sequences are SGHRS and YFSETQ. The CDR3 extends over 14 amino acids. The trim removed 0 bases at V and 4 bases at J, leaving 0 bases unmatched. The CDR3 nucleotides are TGCGCCAGCAGCTTGGGCGGGGGGGCAGATACGCAGTATTTT. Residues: CASSLGGGADTQYF.

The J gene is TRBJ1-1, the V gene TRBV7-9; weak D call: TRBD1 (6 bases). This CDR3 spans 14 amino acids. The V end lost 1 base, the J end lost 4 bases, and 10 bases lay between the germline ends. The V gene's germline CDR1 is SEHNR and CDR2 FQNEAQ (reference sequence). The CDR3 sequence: CASSLDMGATEAFF. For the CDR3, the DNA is TGTGCCAGCAGCTTAGATATGGGGGCCACTGAAGCTTTCTTT.